This T cell receptor (beta chain) was obtained from a study of blood T cells in healthy people across ages. On the study more broadly: Capture by template switching was about one barcoded beta molecule per two T cells. General study findings and limits: Reliance upon unsorted PBMCs precluded definitive naive versus antigen-experienced comparison. Long-lived donors carried more naive CD4+ cells and greater diversity than aged donors.

With respect to this clonotype: No antigen is known for it.

CDR1 is SEHNR and CDR2 is FQNEAQ in the germline V gene (reference sequence). The trim removed 3 bases at V and 3 bases at J, leaving 8 bases unmatched. This CDR3 has 15 amino acids. With a J-beta primer mix and a sample-barcoded 5' primer, a second PCR ran about 7 to 12 cycles. MiXCR was run by TCRdb on the 5' RACE reads, yielding one entry per CDR3 protein. This sample has about 590,000 distinct CDR3 sequences, with about 30% found just once. Sequencing input: blood. V is TRBV7-9 and J is TRBJ2-7; 7 nucleotides line up with TRBD1. This sequence was found in a woman of 80 years or more in good health. CDR3 sequence (DNA): TGTGCCAGCAGCTTGTCCAGGGGGAATTTCTACGAGCAGTACTTC. Encoded protein: CASSLSRGNFYEQYF.